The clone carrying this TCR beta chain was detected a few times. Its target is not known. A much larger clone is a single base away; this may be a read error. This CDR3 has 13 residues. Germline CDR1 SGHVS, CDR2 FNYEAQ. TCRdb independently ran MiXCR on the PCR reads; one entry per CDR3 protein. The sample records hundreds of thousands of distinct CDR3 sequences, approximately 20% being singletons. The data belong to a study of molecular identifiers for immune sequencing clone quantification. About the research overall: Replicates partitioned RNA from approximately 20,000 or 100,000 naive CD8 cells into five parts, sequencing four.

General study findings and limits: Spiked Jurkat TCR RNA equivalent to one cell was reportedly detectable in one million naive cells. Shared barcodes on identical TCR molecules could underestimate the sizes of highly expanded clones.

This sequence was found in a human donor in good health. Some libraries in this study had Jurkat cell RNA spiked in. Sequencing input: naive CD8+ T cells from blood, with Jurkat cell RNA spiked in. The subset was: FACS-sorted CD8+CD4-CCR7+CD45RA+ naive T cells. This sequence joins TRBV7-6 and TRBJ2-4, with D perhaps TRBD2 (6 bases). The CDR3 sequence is CASSSGGLAPQCF. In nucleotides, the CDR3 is TGTGCCAGCAGCTCCGGGGGTCTGGCCCCTCAGTGCTTC. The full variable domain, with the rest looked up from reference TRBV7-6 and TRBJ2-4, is GAGVSQSPRYKVTKRGQDVALRCDPISGHVSLYWYRQALGQGPEFLTYFNYEAQQDKSGLPNDRFSAERPEGSISTLTIQRTEQRDSAMYRCASSSGGLAPQCFGAGTRLSVL.